This record concerns one T cell receptor (beta chain) sequence. Its antigen is currently unknown. This specimen includes other DNA sequences encoding the same CDR3. This sample is part of a study of Ad26.COV2.S vaccination and SARS-CoV-2 variants. Broader study findings: Reported post-vaccination CD8+ and CD4+ T cell responses to spike showed substantial breadth.

Clones were sequenced by immunoSEQ multiplex PCR, and TCRdb holds only the in-frame ones, with some missing. This table holds 450,000 to 550,000 clones, roughly nine tenths found once. The CDR3 is 12 residues long. Germline V CDR1 and CDR2: LNHDA, SQIVND (reference sequence). The V and J ends lost 2 bases and 6 bases respectively, with 7 bases between them. Treatment given: 19 received Ad26.COV2.S at low or high dose, single or two shots; roughly five received placebo; per-sample allocation not given. Collection of samples fell on day 63 after the first vaccine or placebo injection. Whoever gave the sample was an adult aged 18-55 years in Boston.

The sequence was obtained from a person between 18 and 60 years old who received the Ad26.COV2.S COVID-19 vaccine or a placebo. Sample: peripheral blood, taken in a trial of Ad26.COV2.S vaccine versus placebo. This chain links TRBV19 with TRBJ1-1, with D unresolved. CDR3 bases: TGTGCCAGTAGTATACGAGGGTCTGAAGCTTTCTTT. This encodes CASSIRGSEAFF.